A few counts support the clone carrying this TCR beta chain. The antigen is unknown. 13 Jbeta primers and 60 Vbeta primers were used for the PCR. Generated by immunoSEQ multiplex PCR, the TCRdb table keeps only in-frame clones and is missing some. The table has 150,000 to 200,000 clones, approximately 80% seen once. CDR1 and CDR2 (germline): MNHEY, SVGAGI. The ends lost 4 bases at V and 4 bases at J; junction bases unmatched: 3. The CDR3 length is 13 residues. These data are taken from a study of cytomegalovirus exposure and HLA in healthy donors. General study findings and limits: Researchers reported in a later analysis that a missense DCLRE1C variant was tied to TCR beta V- and J-gene trimming.

This TCR was recovered from a man younger than 35 in good health and CMV-seronegative. The sequenced sample was PBMCs. The chain couples TRBV6-5 to TRBJ1-2, with TRBD1 identical over 7 bases. CDR3 in amino acids: CASSSGQSYGYTF. In DNA, the CDR3 is TGTGCCAGCAGTTCGGGACAGAGCTATGGCTACACCTTC.